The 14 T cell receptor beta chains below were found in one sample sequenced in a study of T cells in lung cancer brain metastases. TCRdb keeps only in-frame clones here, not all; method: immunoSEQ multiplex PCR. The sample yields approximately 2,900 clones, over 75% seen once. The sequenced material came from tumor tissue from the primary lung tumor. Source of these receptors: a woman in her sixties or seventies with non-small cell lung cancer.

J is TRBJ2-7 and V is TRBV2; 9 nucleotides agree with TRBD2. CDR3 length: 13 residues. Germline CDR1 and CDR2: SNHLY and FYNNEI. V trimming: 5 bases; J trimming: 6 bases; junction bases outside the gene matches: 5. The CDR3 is CASSRGRASEQYF. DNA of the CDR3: TGTGCCAGCAGTCGCGGGAGGGCCTCCGAGCAGTACTTC.

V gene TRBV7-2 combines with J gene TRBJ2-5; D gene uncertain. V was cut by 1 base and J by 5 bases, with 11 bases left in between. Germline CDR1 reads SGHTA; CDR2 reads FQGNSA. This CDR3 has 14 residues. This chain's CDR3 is CASSLGQILETQYF. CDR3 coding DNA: TGTGCCAGCAGCTTAGGCCAAATTCTTGAGACCCAGTACTTC.

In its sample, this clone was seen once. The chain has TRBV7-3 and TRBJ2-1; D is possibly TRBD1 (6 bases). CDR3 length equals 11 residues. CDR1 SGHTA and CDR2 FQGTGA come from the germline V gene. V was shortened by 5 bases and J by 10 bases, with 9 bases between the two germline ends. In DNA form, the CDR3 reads TGTGCCAGCAGCGCCGGGACAGAGCAGTTCTTC. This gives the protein CASSAGTEQFF.

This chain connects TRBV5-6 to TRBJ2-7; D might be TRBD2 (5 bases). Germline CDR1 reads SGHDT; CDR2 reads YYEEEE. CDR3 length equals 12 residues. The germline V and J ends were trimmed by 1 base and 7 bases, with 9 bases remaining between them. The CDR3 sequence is CASSLSRGEQYF. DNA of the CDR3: TGTGCCAGCAGCTTGTCCCGGGGTGAGCAGTACTTC.

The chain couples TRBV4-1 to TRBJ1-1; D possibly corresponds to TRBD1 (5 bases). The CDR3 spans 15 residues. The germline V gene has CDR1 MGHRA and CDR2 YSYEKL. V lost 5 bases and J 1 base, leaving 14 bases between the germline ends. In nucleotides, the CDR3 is TGCGCCAGCAGCTCGGGGGACTGGGAGAACACTGAAGCTTTCTTT. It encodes CASSSGDWENTEAFF.

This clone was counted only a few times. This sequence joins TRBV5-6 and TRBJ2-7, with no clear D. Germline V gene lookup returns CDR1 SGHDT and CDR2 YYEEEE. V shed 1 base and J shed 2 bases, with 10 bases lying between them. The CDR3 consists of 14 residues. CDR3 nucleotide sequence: TGTGCCAGCAGCTTGTGGCAGACCCCCTACGAGCAGTACTTC. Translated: CASSLWQTPYEQYF.

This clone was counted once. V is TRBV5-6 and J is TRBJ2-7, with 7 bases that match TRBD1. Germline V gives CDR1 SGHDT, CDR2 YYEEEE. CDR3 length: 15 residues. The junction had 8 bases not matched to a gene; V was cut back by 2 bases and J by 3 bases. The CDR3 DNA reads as TGTGCCAGCAGCTTTATACAGGGGAGTCTCTACGAGCAGTACTTC. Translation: CASSFIQGSLYEQYF.

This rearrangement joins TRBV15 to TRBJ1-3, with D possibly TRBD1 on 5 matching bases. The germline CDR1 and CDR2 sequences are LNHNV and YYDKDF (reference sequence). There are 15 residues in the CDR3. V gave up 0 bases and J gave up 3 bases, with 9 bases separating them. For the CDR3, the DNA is TGTGCCACCAGCAGAGAGGGGCGACTTGGAAACACCATATATTTT. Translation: CATSREGRLGNTIYF.

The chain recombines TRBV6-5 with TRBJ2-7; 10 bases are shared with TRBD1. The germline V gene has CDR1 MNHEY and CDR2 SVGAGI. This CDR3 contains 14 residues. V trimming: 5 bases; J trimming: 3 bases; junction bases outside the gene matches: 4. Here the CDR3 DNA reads TGTGCCAGCAGTCAGGACAGGGGGAACTACGAGCAGTACTTC. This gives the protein CASSQDRGNYEQYF.

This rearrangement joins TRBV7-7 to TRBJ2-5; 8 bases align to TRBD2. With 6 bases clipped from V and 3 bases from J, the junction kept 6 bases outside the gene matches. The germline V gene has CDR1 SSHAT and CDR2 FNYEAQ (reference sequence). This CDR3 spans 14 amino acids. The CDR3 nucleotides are TGTGCCAGCAGTTCTGCGGGGGGAAAAGAGACCCAGTACTTC. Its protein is CASSSAGGKETQYF.

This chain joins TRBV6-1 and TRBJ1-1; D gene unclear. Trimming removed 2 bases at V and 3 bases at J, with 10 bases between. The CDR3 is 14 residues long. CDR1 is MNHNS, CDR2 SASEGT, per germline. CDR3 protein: CASSEFRGDTEAFF. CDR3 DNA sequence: TGTGCCAGCAGTGAATTTCGGGGTGACACTGAAGCTTTCTTT.

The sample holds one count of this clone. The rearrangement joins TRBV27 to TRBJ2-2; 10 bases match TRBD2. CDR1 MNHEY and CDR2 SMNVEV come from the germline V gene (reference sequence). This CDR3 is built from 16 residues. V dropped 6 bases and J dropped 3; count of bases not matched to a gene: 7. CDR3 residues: CASSLSGRVDTGELFF. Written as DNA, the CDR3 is TGTGCCAGCAGCCTAAGCGGGAGGGTGGACACCGGGGAGCTGTTTTTT.

The CDR3 protein is CSAGPGTAQKDTQYF. CDR3 nucleotides: TGCAGCGCTGGACCCGGGACAGCCCAAAAAGATACGCAGTATTTT. The chain carries TRBV29-1 and TRBJ2-3; 7 nucleotides line up with TRBD1. Germline V gene data show CDR1 as SQVTM and CDR2 as ANQGSEA. Unmatched junction bases numbered 15, after V lost 7 bases and J lost 5 bases. The CDR3 covers 15 residues.

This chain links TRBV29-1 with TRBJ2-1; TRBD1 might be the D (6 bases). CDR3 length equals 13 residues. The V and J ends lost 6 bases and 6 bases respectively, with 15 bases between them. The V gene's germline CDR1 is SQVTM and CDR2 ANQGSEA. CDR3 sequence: CSVEPGQLNEQFF. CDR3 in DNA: TGCAGCGTCGAACCGGGACAACTCAATGAGCAGTTCTTC.